The rows below give T cell receptor beta chains drawn from one sample of a study of molecular identifiers for immune sequencing clone quantification. TCRdb analysed the PCR reads with MiXCR anew, one entry per CDR3 protein. The sample contains around 470,000 distinct CDR3 sequences, about a fifth of which appear only once. The sample consisted of naive CD8+ T cells from blood, with Jurkat cell RNA spiked in. The receptors originated from a human donor in good health. Some libraries in this study had Jurkat cell RNA spiked in. The CDR3 runs from the conserved cysteine through the conserved F or W. The order of the fields is CDR3 length, clone size, J gene, D gene, V gene, CDR3 DNA, CDR3 protein. A D gene is named only where the DNA matches it firmly. Clone size is given for some rows only: seen once, a few or many times, or a class if the clone is expanded.

cdr3_length: 15
clone_size: -
j_call: TRBJ2-1
d_call: TRBD1
v_call: TRBV7-9
cdr3_nt: TGTGCCAGCAGCTCCGGACAGGGCCGCTACAATGAGCAGTTCTTC
cdr3_aa: CASSSGQGRYNEQFF

cdr3_length: 15
clone_size: many
j_call: TRBJ2-7
d_call: -
v_call: TRBV5-1
cdr3_nt: TGCGCCAGCAGCTTGGACAGTTCGTTGGGGTACGAGCAGTACTTC
cdr3_aa: CASSLDSSLGYEQYF

cdr3_length: 16
clone_size: -
j_call: TRBJ1-1
d_call: -
v_call: TRBV5-1
cdr3_nt: TGCGCCAGCAGCTTGGGCGTGGGGGGGCTCGACACTGAAGCTTTCTTT
cdr3_aa: CASSLGVGGLDTEAFF

cdr3_length: 14
clone_size: many
j_call: TRBJ2-7
d_call: -
v_call: TRBV4-3
cdr3_nt: TGCGCCAGCAGCCAAGATACGGGGCACTACGAGCAGTACTTC
cdr3_aa: CASSQDTGHYEQYF

cdr3_length: 15
clone_size: many
j_call: TRBJ2-7
d_call: TRBD1
v_call: TRBV28
cdr3_nt: TGTGCCAGCAGTTTATCGGGGACAGACTCCCACGAGCAGTACTTC
cdr3_aa: CASSLSGTDSHEQYF

cdr3_length: 18
clone_size: -
j_call: TRBJ2-3
d_call: -
v_call: TRBV10-3
cdr3_nt: TGTGCCATCAGGGACCTAGATGGGGAACGCACACACACAGATACGCAGTATTTT
cdr3_aa: CAIRDLDGERTHTDTQYF

cdr3_length: 15
clone_size: few
j_call: TRBJ2-4
d_call: -
v_call: TRBV27
cdr3_nt: TGTGCCAGCAGTTCTAATCTAGGAGCCAAAAACATTCAGTACTTC
cdr3_aa: CASSSNLGAKNIQYF

cdr3_length: 14
clone_size: many
j_call: TRBJ1-5
d_call: -
v_call: TRBV20-1
cdr3_nt: TGCAGTGCTAGAGATGGCAGTCTTAATCAGCCCCAGCATTTT
cdr3_aa: CSARDGSLNQPQHF

cdr3_length: 16
clone_size: many
j_call: TRBJ2-4
d_call: -
v_call: TRBV7-9
cdr3_nt: TGTGCCAGCAGCTCGGGACTTCCTGGGGCCAAAAACATTCAGTACTTC
cdr3_aa: CASSSGLPGAKNIQYF

cdr3_length: 17
clone_size: few
j_call: TRBJ2-5
d_call: -
v_call: TRBV6-2/TRBV6-3
cdr3_nt: TGTGCCAGCAGTTACTTGCAACGACTAGACCGGTCGGAGACCCAGTACTTC
cdr3_aa: CASSYLQRLDRSETQYF

cdr3_length: 16
clone_size: many
j_call: TRBJ1-4
d_call: -
v_call: TRBV9
cdr3_nt: TGTGCCAGCAGCGTAGCAAAATCCGGAGATAATGAAAAACTGTTTTTT
cdr3_aa: CASSVAKSGDNEKLFF

cdr3_length: 15
clone_size: few
j_call: TRBJ2-1
d_call: -
v_call: TRBV19
cdr3_nt: TGTGCCAGTAACCAAAGCCCAGGGGTTTACAATGAGCAGTTCTTC
cdr3_aa: CASNQSPGVYNEQFF

cdr3_length: 15
clone_size: -
j_call: TRBJ2-7
d_call: TRBD1
v_call: TRBV6-2/TRBV6-3
cdr3_nt: TGTGCCAGCAGTTACACCCAGGGGGCAGTTTACGAGCAGTACTTC
cdr3_aa: CASSYTQGAVYEQYF

cdr3_length: 14
clone_size: -
j_call: TRBJ2-5
d_call: TRBD1
v_call: TRBV20-1
cdr3_nt: TGCAGTGCTGGGGACAGTCGCTACCAAGAGACCCAGTACTTC
cdr3_aa: CSAGDSRYQETQYF

cdr3_length: 17
clone_size: many
j_call: TRBJ2-2
d_call: TRBD1
v_call: TRBV27
cdr3_nt: TGTGCCAGCGGGGATAGACAGGGGGCCGCGAACACCGGGGAGCTGTTTTTT
cdr3_aa: CASGDRQGAANTGELFF

cdr3_length: 14
clone_size: few
j_call: TRBJ1-1
d_call: -
v_call: TRBV5-6
cdr3_nt: TGTGCCAGCAGCTTGATAGGATTTGGCACTGAAGCTTTCTTT
cdr3_aa: CASSLIGFGTEAFF

cdr3_length: 13
clone_size: -
j_call: TRBJ2-7
d_call: -
v_call: TRBV28
cdr3_nt: TGTGCCAGCAGTTTATTCCAAGCCTACGAGCAGTACTTC
cdr3_aa: CASSLFQAYEQYF